This T cell receptor (beta chain) was obtained from a study of T cell responses to AZD1222 COVID-19 vaccine. Sequenced by immunoSEQ multiplex PCR; TCRdb stores in-frame clones only, minus some. Of about 93,000 clones listed, 80% to 90% are singletons. CDR3 length equals 15 residues. V was shortened by 1 base and J by 5 bases, with 15 bases between the two germline ends. CDR1 and CDR2 from the germline V gene are SGHRS and YFSETQ. Overall study findings and caveats: The repertoires were collected only after the peak T cell response. White British donors predominated, females outnumbered males, and clonal diversity was possibly underestimated.

With respect to this clone: Its cognate antigen is unknown.

The sequence was collected from an adult who received the AZD1222 COVID-19 vaccine. The V gene is TRBV5-1, the J gene TRBJ2-5; tentative D call: TRBD2 (6 bases). The sample in question was peripheral blood, obtained 28 days after the second AZD1222 dose. The DNA of the CDR3 is TGCGCCAGCAGCTTGTCCAGCGGAGGAGGGGAGACCCAGTACTTC. It is translated as CASSLSSGGGETQYF.